These T cell receptor beta chains were read from a single sample in a study of OX40 agonist ivuxolimab in advanced cancers. The assay was immunoSEQ multiplex PCR, and TCRdb's table has in-frame clones only and misses some. The profile shows approximately 75,000 clones, about nine tenths of them singletons. The sample here was CD4+ or CD8+ T cells sorted from blood, taken in a trial of the OX40 agonist ivuxolimab. Receptors originate from an adult with an advanced solid tumor such as melanoma, head and neck, liver or kidney cancer. Both conserved end residues are part of each CDR3. Each record gives: J gene, clone size, CDR3 length, D gene, V gene, CDR3 protein, CDR3 DNA. The D gene is left open where the match is weak. Where a row states a size, it is once, few, many or the class of an expanded clone; other rows omit it.

J gene: TRBJ2-2; clone size: once; CDR3 length: 17; D gene: TRBD2; V gene: TRBV5-4; CDR3 protein: CASSSPTSGMNTGELFF; CDR3 DNA: TGTGCCAGCAGCTCCCCGACTAGCGGGATGAACACCGGGGAGCTGTTTTTT
J gene: TRBJ1-5; clone size: .; CDR3 length: 13; D gene: .; V gene: TRBV28; CDR3 protein: CASGLLANQPQHF; CDR3 DNA: TGTGCCTCCGGTCTGCTCGCCAATCAGCCCCAGCATTTT
J gene: TRBJ2-2; clone size: once; CDR3 length: 19; D gene: TRBD1; V gene: TRBV5-6; CDR3 protein: CASSLRDRLTHTPTGELFF; CDR3 DNA: TGTGCCAGCAGCTTGCGGGACAGGCTGACCCACACCCCCACCGGGGAGCTGTTTTTT
J gene: TRBJ1-2; clone size: .; CDR3 length: 14; D gene: .; V gene: TRBV18; CDR3 protein: CASSPPAGTYGYTF; CDR3 DNA: TGTGCCAGCTCACCACCCGCAGGGACCTATGGCTACACCTTC
J gene: TRBJ1-3; clone size: .; CDR3 length: 15; D gene: .; V gene: TRBV28; CDR3 protein: CASSLGTSSGNTIYF; CDR3 DNA: TGTGCCAGCAGTCTCGGGACGTCCTCTGGAAACACCATATATTTT
J gene: TRBJ2-7; clone size: .; CDR3 length: 13; D gene: TRBD1; V gene: TRBV2; CDR3 protein: CATGQGGTYEQYF; CDR3 DNA: TGTGCCACAGGACAGGGTGGAACCTACGAGCAGTACTTC
J gene: TRBJ2-3; clone size: .; CDR3 length: 16; D gene: TRBD2; V gene: TRBV11-2; CDR3 protein: CASSLSALAGGDTQYF; CDR3 DNA: TGTGCCAGCAGCTTAAGTGCCCTAGCGGGTGGAGATACGCAGTATTTT
J gene: TRBJ1-6; clone size: once; CDR3 length: 10; D gene: .; V gene: TRBV2; CDR3 protein: CASGGIPLHF; CDR3 DNA: TGTGCCAGCGGGGGGATCCCCCTCCACTTT
J gene: TRBJ2-7; clone size: few; CDR3 length: 13; D gene: .; V gene: TRBV18; CDR3 protein: CASSPPAFREQYF; CDR3 DNA: TGTGCCAGCTCACCACCGGCATTCCGGGAGCAGTACTTC
J gene: TRBJ2-1; clone size: .; CDR3 length: 15; D gene: .; V gene: TRBV18; CDR3 protein: CASSPFTGTGDEQFF; CDR3 DNA: TGTGCCAGCTCACCATTTACAGGGACCGGGGATGAGCAGTTCTTC
J gene: TRBJ2-1; clone size: .; CDR3 length: 16; D gene: .; V gene: TRBV27; CDR3 protein: CASRGIRAGTYNEQFF; CDR3 DNA: TGTGCCAGCAGAGGGATCAGGGCAGGAACCTACAATGAGCAGTTCTTC
J gene: TRBJ2-1; clone size: .; CDR3 length: 18; D gene: TRBD2; V gene: TRBV7-2; CDR3 protein: CASSLQLPGLAGNNEQFF; CDR3 DNA: TGTGCCAGCAGCTTACAGCTTCCGGGACTAGCGGGGAACAATGAGCAGTTCTTC
J gene: TRBJ1-1; clone size: .; CDR3 length: 13; D gene: .; V gene: TRBV5-1; CDR3 protein: CASSFNRNTEAFF; CDR3 DNA: TGCGCCAGCAGCTTTAACAGGAACACTGAAGCTTTCTTT
J gene: TRBJ1-5; clone size: .; CDR3 length: 15; D gene: .; V gene: TRBV19; CDR3 protein: CASSIGAGFNQPQHF; CDR3 DNA: TGTGCCAGTAGTATAGGGGCAGGCTTCAATCAGCCCCAGCATTTT
J gene: TRBJ2-7; clone size: .; CDR3 length: 12; D gene: .; V gene: TRBV30; CDR3 protein: CAWGRNTYEQYF; CDR3 DNA: TGTGCCTGGGGCAGGAATACCTACGAGCAGTACTTC
J gene: TRBJ1-5; clone size: .; CDR3 length: 14; D gene: .; V gene: TRBV19; CDR3 protein: CASSDDTSYQPQHF; CDR3 DNA: TGTGCCAGTAGTGACGACACAAGTTATCAGCCCCAGCATTTT
J gene: TRBJ2-5; clone size: once; CDR3 length: 15; D gene: TRBD2; V gene: TRBV7-2; CDR3 protein: CASSFSGGVSETQYF; CDR3 DNA: TGTGCCAGCAGCTTTAGCGGGGGGGTATCAGAGACCCAGTACTTC
J gene: TRBJ2-2; clone size: .; CDR3 length: 14; D gene: TRBD2; V gene: TRBV30; CDR3 protein: CASSGGRVAGELFF; CDR3 DNA: TGTGCCTCTTCCGGCGGGAGAGTAGCCGGGGAGCTGTTTTTT
J gene: TRBJ2-7; clone size: .; CDR3 length: 19; D gene: TRBD2; V gene: TRBV7-9; CDR3 protein: CASSFRPVWLAGLPYEQYF; CDR3 DNA: TGTGCCAGCAGCTTCCGGCCGGTGTGGCTAGCGGGTTTGCCTTACGAGCAGTACTTC
J gene: TRBJ2-3; clone size: .; CDR3 length: 15; D gene: TRBD1; V gene: TRBV19; CDR3 protein: CASRETGASMRTQYF; CDR3 DNA: TGTGCCAGTAGGGAAACAGGGGCCAGTATGCGTACGCAGTATTTT